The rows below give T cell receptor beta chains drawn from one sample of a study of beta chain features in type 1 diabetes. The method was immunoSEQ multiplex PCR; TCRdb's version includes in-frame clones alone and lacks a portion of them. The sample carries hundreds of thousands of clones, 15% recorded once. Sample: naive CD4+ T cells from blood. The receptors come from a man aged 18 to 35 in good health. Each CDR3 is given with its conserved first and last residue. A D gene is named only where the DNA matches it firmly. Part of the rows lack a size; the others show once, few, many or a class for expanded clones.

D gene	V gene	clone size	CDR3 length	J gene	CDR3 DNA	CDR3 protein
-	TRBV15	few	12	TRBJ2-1	TGTGCCACCCGCACTAGCTTGGTTGAGCAGTTCTTC	CATRTSLVEQFF
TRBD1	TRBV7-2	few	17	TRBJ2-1	TGTGCCAGCAGCTTAGTTGGGACAGGCGGCTTCTACAATGAGCAGTTCTTC	CASSLVGTGGFYNEQFF
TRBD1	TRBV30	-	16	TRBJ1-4	TGTGCCTGGACGACAGGGTTGGTAGTTGGTAATGAAAAACTGTTTTTT	CAWTTGLVVGNEKLFF
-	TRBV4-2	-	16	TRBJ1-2	TGTGCCAGCAGCCAAGGACAAGGGATCGCTAACTATGGCTACACCTTC	CASSQGQGIANYGYTF
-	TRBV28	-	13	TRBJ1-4	TGTGCCAGCAGTCCCGGGGTGGATGAAAAACTGTTTTTT	CASSPGVDEKLFF
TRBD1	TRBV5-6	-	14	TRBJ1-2	TGTGCCAGCAGCTCCCGGACAGGGTACTATGGCTACACCTTC	CASSSRTGYYGYTF
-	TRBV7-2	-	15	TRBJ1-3	TGTGCCAGCACCCGACTGGGGGCAGGTGGAAACACCATATATTTT	CASTRLGAGGNTIYF
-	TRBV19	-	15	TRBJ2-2	TGTGCCAGTAGTATAATTACTAGCATGGCCGGGGAGCTGTTTTTT	CASSIITSMAGELFF
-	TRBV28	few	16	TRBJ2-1	TGTGCCAGCAGCAATGCCAGGCCTCCTCAAGGGTATGAGCAGTTCTTC	CASSNARPPQGYEQFF
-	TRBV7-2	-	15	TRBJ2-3	TGTGCCAGCAACAGACTGGGGTCCGGCACAGATACGCAGTATTTT	CASNRLGSGTDTQYF
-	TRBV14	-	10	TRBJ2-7	TGTGCCAGCAGCCAAGGGAGGGAGTACTTC	CASSQGREYF
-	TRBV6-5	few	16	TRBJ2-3	TGTGCCAGCAGTTACTCGATCACTCTCATCACAGATACGCAGTATTTT	CASSYSITLITDTQYF
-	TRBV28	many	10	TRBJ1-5	TGTGCCAGCAGTTCCCAGCCCCAGCATTTT	CASSSQPQHF
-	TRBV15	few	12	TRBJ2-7	TGTGCCACCAGCAGACAAAACTACGAGCAGTACTTC	CATSRQNYEQYF
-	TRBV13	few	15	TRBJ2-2	TGTGCCAGCACCGGGAGACAGGTTCACACCGGGGAGCTGTTTTTT	CASTGRQVHTGELFF
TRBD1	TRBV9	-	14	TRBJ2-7	TGTGCCAGCAGCGTAGAGACAGGGGGCTACGAGCAGTACTTC	CASSVETGGYEQYF
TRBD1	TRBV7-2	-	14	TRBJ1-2	TGTGCCAGCAGCACCCGGACAGGGGGCAATGGCTACACCTTC	CASSTRTGGNGYTF
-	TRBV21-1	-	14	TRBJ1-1	TGTGCCAGCAGCGCAGGGATCCCGATCACTGAAGCTTTCTTT	CASSAGIPITEAFF
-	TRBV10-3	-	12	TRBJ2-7	TGTGCCATCAGTGAGTACCGGGGGGAGCAGTACTTC	CAISEYRGEQYF
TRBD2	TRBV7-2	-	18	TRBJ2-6	TGTGCCAGCAGCTTAGTGGCTAGCGGGAGGCCTGGGGCCAACGTCCTGACTTTC	CASSLVASGRPGANVLTF
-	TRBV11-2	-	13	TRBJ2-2	TGTGCCAGCAGCCGCGTTTTCACCGGGGAGCTGTTTTTT	CASSRVFTGELFF
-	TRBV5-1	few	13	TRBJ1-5	TGCGCCAGCAGCTCAACTAGCAATCAGCCCCAGCATTTT	CASSSTSNQPQHF
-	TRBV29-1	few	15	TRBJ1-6	TGCAGCGTTGCCTCGGAGGGGAGGGGTAATTCACCCCTCCACTTT	CSVASEGRGNSPLHF
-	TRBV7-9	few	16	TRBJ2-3	TGTGCCAGCAGCCACCGACGGGGAGTTAGCACAGATACGCAGTATTTT	CASSHRRGVSTDTQYF
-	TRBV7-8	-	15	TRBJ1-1	TGTGCCAGCAGCTTATCCGCGGGGCAAAACACTGAAGCTTTCTTT	CASSLSAGQNTEAFF
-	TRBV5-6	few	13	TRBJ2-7	TGTGCCAGCAGCTTGCCAGGGGCTAACGAGCAGTACTTC	CASSLPGANEQYF
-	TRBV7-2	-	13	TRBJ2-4	TGTGCCAGCAGCTTATGGGCTGTGGGCATTCAGTACTTC	CASSLWAVGIQYF
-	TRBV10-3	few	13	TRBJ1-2	TGTGCCATCAGTGGTGGAGGAGCGTCGGGCTACACCTTC	CAISGGGASGYTF
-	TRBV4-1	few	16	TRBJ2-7	TGCGCCAGCAGCCAAGAAGAAAGGGCTGGTCCCTACGAGCAGTACTTC	CASSQEERAGPYEQYF
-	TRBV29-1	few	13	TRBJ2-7	TGCAGCGGTGCTACCGAGCTTGGCTACGAGCAGTACTTC	CSGATELGYEQYF
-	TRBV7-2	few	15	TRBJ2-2	TGTGCCAGCAGCCCGACCGCAGGGCAAGCCGGGGAGCTGTTTTTT	CASSPTAGQAGELFF
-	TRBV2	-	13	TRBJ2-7	TGTGCCAGCAGCCGAACACTTTATTACGAGCAGTACTTC	CASSRTLYYEQYF
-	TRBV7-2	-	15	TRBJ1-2	TGTGCCAGCAGCCCGAGGACGGATCTCCCCTATGGCTACACCTTC	CASSPRTDLPYGYTF
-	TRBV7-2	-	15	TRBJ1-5	TGTGCCAGCAGCTTATCGGGACAATTAAATCAGCCCCAGCATTTT	CASSLSGQLNQPQHF
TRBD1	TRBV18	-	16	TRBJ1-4	TGTGCCAGCTCACCAATGACTGGACAGGGCGAAGAAAAACTGTTTTTT	CASSPMTGQGEEKLFF
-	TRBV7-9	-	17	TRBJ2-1	TGTGCCAGCAGCTTAGTAAACAGGGTCAGCTCCTACAATGAGCAGTTCTTC	CASSLVNRVSSYNEQFF
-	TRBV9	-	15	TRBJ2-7	TGTGCCAGCAGCGAAATCCGATTGGGGGTTTACGAGCAGTACTTC	CASSEIRLGVYEQYF
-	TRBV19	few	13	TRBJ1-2	TGTGCCAGTAGTATAAGGGACGGATATGGCTACACCTTC	CASSIRDGYGYTF
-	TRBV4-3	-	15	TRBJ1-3	TGCGCCAGCAGCCAAGCTGGGATCTCTGGAAACACCATATATTTT	CASSQAGISGNTIYF
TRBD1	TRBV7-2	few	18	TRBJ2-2	TGTGCCAGCAGCTCCGGGACAGGGTTAACTACGAACACCGGGGAGCTGTTTTTT	CASSSGTGLTTNTGELFF
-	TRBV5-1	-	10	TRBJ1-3	TGCGCCAGCGCACCGGGACATCGATATTTT	CASAPGHRYF
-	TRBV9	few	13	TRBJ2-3	TGTGCCAGCAGCGGAGGGGGGCGGGATACGCAGTATTTT	CASSGGGRDTQYF
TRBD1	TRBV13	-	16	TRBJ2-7	TGTGCCAGCAGCCCCCCAGCTGACAGGGGGCTAGACGAGCAGTACTTC	CASSPPADRGLDEQYF
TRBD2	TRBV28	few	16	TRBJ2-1	TGTGCCAGCAGTTCCCTGGGGACTAGCGCCGGACCTGAGTGGTTCTTC	CASSSLGTSAGPEWFF
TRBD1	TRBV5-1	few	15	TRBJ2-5	TGCGCCAGCAGCCTGCCGGGACAGGGTGACGAGACCCAGTACTTC	CASSLPGQGDETQYF
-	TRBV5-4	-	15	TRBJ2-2	TGTGCCAGCAGCAGTCCAGGGGCGAACACCGGGGAGCTGTTTTTT	CASSSPGANTGELFF
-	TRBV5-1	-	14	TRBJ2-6	TGCGCCAGCACCCAGACAGCCGGGGCCAACGTCCTGACTTTC	CASTQTAGANVLTF
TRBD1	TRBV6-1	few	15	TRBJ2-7	TGTGCCAGCAGGGTCGGACAGGGAAAGTCCTACGAGCAGTACTTC	CASRVGQGKSYEQYF
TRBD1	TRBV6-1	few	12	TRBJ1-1	TGTGCCAGCAGCCCACAGGGGCCTGAAGCTTTCTTT	CASSPQGPEAFF
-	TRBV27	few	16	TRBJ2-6	TGTGCCAGCAGTTTATCAGGGGGCTCTGGGGCCAACGTCCTGACTTTC	CASSLSGGSGANVLTF
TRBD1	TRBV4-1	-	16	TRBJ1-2	TGCGCCAGCAGCCAAGTCGCCGGGACAGGTTTCTATGGCTACACCTTC	CASSQVAGTGFYGYTF
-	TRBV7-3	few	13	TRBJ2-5	TGTGCCAGCAGCTTAACCCGACAAGAGACCCAGTACTTC	CASSLTRQETQYF
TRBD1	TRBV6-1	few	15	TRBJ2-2	TGTGCCAGCAGATTTACAGGGGTGGCTGCCGGGGAGCTGTTTTTT	CASRFTGVAAGELFF
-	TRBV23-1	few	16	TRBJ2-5	TGCGCCAGCAGTCAATCGCCCCAGGGGAAGGGCGAGACCCAGTACTTC	CASSQSPQGKGETQYF
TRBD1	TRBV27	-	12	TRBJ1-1	TGTGCCAGCAGTTTAAACAGGGGGGAAGCTTTCTTT	CASSLNRGEAFF
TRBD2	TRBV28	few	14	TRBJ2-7	TGTGCCAGCAGTTTGTCTAGCGGGAGTCTCGAGCAGTACTTC	CASSLSSGSLEQYF
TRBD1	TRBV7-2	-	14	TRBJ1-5	TGTGCCAGCAGCACTCGACAGGGGGACCAGCCCCAGCATTTT	CASSTRQGDQPQHF